This T cell receptor beta chain originates from a study of glioma-infiltrating T cells. Overall study findings and caveats: CDR3 overlap between tissue and blood was very small.

This clonotype was observed many times. Its antigen is still unknown. Amplification of TCR alpha and beta CDR3 regions from RNA used iRepertoire nested multiplex PCR. TCRdb reanalysed the multiplex PCR reads using MiXCR and keeps one entry per CDR3 protein. The repertoire consists of about 89,000 distinct CDR3 sequences, with about 25% occurring once and the leading ten covering 6.7%. Germline lookup yields CDR1 SNHLY and CDR2 FYNNEI. Deletions cut 2 bases from V and 6 bases from J, with 10 bases between. The CDR3 covers 14 residues. Sequencing was performed on glioma tissue, nonneoplastic brain tissue, or PBMCs (not recorded which). The clonotype comes from a human donor with low-grade glioma or glioblastoma, undergoing nonglioma brain surgery, or in good health (not recorded which). The chain employs TRBV2 and TRBJ1-4, with D maybe TRBD1 (5 bases). This CDR3 is CASSEWGGDEKLFF. The CDR3 DNA is TGTGCCAGCAGTGAATGGGGCGGGGATGAAAAACTGTTTTTT.